This entry features one T cell receptor (beta chain) sequence. Its antigen is unidentified. The data originate from a study of cytomegalovirus exposure and HLA in healthy donors. With 60 Vbeta and 13 Jbeta primers, the PCR was carried out. Per the original methods: In a later analysis, about 12 million of some 80 million unique beta chains occurred in at least two donors. The assay was immunoSEQ multiplex PCR, and TCRdb's table has in-frame clones only and misses some. V and J calls and clone size are as listed in that table; D and trimming were resolved from the DNA. The data show 150,000 to 200,000 clones, around 74% seen once. Whole-study findings and limits: Beyond CMV serostatus, there was no information to go on about immune exposure.

Though nominally healthy at sampling, donors likely had unrecorded immune exposures. This clonotype was obtained from a male donor in good health and CMV-seronegative. The sequenced sample consisted of PBMCs.

CDR3: CASSLQGANTGELFF. CDR3 nucleotides: TGTGCCAGCAGCTTACAGGGGGCGAACACCGGGGAGCTGTTTTTT. This chain joins TRBV28 and TRBJ2-2; TRBD1 agrees at 8 bases. The CDR3 loop spans 15 amino acids. V was pared by 6 bases and J by 0 bases, with 3 bases of the junction left unmatched. Germline-derived CDR1 and CDR2 are MDHEN and SYDVKM.